This T cell receptor (beta chain) was sequenced for a study of monozygotic twins with inflammatory bowel disease. For each CDR3 protein, TCRdb gives one entry from its re-call of the 5' RACE reads, without DNA. The record lists about 450,000 distinct CDR3 sequences, of which the ten most abundant hold 2% to 2.5%. Germline-derived CDR1 and CDR2 are MNHEY and SVGAGI. The CDR3 is 11 residues long. This receptor was taken from a human donor with ulcerative colitis or Crohn's disease, or a healthy co-twin of an affected twin (not recorded which). The specimen sequenced was blood. V gene TRBV6-5 combines with J gene TRBJ2-1. The CDR3 protein is CASSYGDEQFF.